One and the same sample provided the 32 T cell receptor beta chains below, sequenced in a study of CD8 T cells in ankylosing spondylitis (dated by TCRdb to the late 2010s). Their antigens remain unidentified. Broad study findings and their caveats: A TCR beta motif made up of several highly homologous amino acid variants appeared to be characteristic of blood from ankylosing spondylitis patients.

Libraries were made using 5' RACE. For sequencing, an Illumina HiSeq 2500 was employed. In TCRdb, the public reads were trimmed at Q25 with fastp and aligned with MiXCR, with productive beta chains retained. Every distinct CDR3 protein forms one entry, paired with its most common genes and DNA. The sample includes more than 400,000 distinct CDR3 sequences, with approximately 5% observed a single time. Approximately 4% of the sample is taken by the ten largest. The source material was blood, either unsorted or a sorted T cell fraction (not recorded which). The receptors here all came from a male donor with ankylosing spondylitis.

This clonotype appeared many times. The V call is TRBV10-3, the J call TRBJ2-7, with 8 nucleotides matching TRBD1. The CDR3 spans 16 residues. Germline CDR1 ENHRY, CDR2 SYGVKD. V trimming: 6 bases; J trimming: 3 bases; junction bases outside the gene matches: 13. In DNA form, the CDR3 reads TGTGCCATCAGCTCAACTTCCGGACAGGGTTACTACGAGCAGTACTTC. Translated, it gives CAISSTSGQGYYEQYF.

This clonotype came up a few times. This CDR3 reads CASRPVDSLTDTQYF. The CDR3 nucleotides are TGTGCCAGCAGACCAGTTGACAGCCTCACAGATACGCAGTATTTT. The V and J genes are TRBV6-2 or TRBV6-3 and TRBJ2-3; a possible D gene is TRBD1 (5 bases). This CDR3 region has 15 residues. Trimming removed 6 bases at V and 2 bases at J, with 15 bases between. The germline gives CDR1 MNHEY, CDR2 SVGEGT.

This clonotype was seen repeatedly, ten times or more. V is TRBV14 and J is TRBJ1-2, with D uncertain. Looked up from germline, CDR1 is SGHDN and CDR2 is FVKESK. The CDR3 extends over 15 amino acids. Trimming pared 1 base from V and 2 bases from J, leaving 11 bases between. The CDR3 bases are TGTGCCAGCAGCCAAGGTAGCGTCAGGAACTATGGCTACACCTTC. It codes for CASSQGSVRNYGYTF. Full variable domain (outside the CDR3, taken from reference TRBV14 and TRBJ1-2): EAGVTQFPSHSVIEKGQTVTLRCDPISGHDNLYWYRRVMGKEIKFLLHFVKESKQDESGMPNNRFLAERTGGTYSTLKVQPAELEDSGVYFCASSQGSVRNYGYTFGSGTRLTVV.

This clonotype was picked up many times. This CDR3 reads CASSHGQGGYTF. Here the CDR3 DNA reads TGTGCCAGCAGCCACGGACAGGGTGGCTACACCTTC. This rearrangement joins TRBV9 to TRBJ1-2; 8 bases match TRBD1. After removal of 4 bases from V and 7 bases from J, the junction contained 3 bases not matched to a gene. The CDR3 is 12 residues long. Germline V gene data show CDR1 as SGDLS and CDR2 as YYNGEE. Looking up the rest from reference TRBV9 and TRBJ1-2 gives the full variable domain: DSGVTQTPKHLITATGQRVTLRCSPRSGDLSVYWYQQSLDQGLQFLIQYYNGEERAKGNILERFSAQQFPDLHSELNLSSLELGDSALYFCASSHGQGGYTFGSGTRLTVV.

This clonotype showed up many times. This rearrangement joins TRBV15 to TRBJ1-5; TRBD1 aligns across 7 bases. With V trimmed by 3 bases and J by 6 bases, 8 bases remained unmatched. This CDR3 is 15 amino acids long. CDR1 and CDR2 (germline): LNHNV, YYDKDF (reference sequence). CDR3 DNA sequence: TGTGCCACCAGCAGCTTAGAAGGGGGCCGTCAGCCCCAGCATTTT. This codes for CATSSLEGGRQPQHF.

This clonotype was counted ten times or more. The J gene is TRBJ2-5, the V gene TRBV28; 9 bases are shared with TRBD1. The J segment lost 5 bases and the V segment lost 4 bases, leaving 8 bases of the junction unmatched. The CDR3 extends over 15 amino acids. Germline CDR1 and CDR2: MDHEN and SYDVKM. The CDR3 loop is CASSSPGQGIETQYF. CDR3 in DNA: TGTGCCAGCAGTTCACCGGGACAGGGAATTGAGACCCAGTACTTC.

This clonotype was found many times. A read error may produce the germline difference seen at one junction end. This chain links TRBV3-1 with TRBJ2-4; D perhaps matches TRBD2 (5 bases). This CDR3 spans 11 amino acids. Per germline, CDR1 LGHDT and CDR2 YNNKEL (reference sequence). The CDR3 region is CASTQALEIHF. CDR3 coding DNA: TGTGCCAGCACCCAGGCACTAGAAATCCACTTC.

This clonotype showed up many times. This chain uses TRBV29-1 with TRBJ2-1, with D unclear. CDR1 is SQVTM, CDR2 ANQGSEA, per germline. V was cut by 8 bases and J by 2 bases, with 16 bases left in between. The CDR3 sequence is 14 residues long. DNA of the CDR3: TGCAGCACCCGCCAAGGGTTCGCCTACAATGAGCAGTTCTTC. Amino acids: CSTRQGFAYNEQFF.

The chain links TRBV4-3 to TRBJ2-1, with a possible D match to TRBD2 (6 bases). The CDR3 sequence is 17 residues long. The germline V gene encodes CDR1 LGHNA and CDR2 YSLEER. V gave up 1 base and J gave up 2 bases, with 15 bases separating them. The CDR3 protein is CASSQGSPRGPYNEQFF. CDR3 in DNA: TGCGCCAGCAGCCAAGGATCGCCGCGGGGCCCCTACAATGAGCAGTTCTTC.

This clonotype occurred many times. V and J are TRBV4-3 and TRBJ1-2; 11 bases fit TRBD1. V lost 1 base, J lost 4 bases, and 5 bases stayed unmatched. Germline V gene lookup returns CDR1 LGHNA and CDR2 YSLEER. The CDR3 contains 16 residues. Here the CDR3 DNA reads TGCGCCAGCAGCCAAGGGACAGGGGGCGCAAGCTATGGCTACACCTTC. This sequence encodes CASSQGTGGASYGYTF.

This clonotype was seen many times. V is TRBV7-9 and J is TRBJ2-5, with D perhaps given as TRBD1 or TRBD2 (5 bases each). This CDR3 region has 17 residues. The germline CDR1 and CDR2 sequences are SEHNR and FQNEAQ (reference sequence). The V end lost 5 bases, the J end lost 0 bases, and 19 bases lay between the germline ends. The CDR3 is CASSRDGEGTYQETQYF. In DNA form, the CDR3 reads TGTGCCAGCAGCCGAGACGGTGAGGGGACCTACCAAGAGACCCAGTACTTC.

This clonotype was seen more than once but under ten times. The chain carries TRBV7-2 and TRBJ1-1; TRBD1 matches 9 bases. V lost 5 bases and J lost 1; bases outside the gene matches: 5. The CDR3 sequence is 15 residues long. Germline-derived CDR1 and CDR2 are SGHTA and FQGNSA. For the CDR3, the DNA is TGTGCCAGCAGCAACGGACAGGGGTGGAACACTGAAGCTTTCTTT. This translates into CASSNGQGWNTEAFF.

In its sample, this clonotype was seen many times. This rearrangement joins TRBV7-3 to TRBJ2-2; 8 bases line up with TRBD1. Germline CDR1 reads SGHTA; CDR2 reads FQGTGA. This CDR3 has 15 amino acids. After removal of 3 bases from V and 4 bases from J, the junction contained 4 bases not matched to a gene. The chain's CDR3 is CASSFAGGSTGELFF. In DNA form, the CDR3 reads TGTGCCAGCAGCTTCGCAGGGGGCTCCACCGGGGAGCTGTTTTTT.

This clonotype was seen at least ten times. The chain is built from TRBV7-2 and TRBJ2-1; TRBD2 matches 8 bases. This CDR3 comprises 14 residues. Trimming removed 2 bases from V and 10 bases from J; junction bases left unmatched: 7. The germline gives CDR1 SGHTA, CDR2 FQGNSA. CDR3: CASSLSGGAGEQFF. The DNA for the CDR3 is TGTGCCAGCAGCTTATCCGGGGGGGCCGGAGAGCAGTTCTTC. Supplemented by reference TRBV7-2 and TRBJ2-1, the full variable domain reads GAGVSQSPSNKVTEKGKDVELRCDPISGHTALYWYRQSLGQGLEFLIYFQGNSAPDKSGLPSDRFSAERTGGSVSTLTIQRTQQEDSAVYLCASSLSGGAGEQFFGPGTRLTVL.

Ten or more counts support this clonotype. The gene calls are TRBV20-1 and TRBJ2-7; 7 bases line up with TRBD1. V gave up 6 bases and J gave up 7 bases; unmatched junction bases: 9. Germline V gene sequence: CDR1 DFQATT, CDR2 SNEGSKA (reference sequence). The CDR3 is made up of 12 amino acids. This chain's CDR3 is CSAKTGSLEQYF. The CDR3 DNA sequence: TGCAGTGCAAAGACAGGGTCCCTGGAGCAGTACTTC.

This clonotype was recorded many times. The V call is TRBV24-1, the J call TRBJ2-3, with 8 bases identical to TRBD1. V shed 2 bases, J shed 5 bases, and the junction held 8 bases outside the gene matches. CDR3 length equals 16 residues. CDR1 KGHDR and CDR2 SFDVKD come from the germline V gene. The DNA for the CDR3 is TGTGCCACCAGTGATTACGTCAGGGGGCGCGTAGATACGCAGTATTTT. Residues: CATSDYVRGRVDTQYF.

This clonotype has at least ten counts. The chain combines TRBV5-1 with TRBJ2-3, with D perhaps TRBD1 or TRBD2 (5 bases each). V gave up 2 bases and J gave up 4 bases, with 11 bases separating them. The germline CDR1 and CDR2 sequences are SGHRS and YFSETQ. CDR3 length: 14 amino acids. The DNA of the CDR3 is TGCGCCAGCAGCTTAGTCCTGGGACCAGATACGCAGTATTTT. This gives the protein CASSLVLGPDTQYF.

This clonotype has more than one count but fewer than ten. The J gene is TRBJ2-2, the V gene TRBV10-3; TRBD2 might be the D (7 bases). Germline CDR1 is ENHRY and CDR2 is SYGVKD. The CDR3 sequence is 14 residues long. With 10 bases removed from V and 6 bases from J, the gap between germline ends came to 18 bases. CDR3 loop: CATSAGAWAGELFF. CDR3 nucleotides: TGTGCCACCTCGGCGGGGGCCTGGGCCGGGGAGCTGTTTTTT.

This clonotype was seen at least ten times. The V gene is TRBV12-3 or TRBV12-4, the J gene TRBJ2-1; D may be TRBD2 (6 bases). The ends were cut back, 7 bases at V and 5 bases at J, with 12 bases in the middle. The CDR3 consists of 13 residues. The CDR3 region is CASTQGLHNEQFF. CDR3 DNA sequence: TGTGCCAGCACTCAGGGACTTCACAATGAGCAGTTCTTC.

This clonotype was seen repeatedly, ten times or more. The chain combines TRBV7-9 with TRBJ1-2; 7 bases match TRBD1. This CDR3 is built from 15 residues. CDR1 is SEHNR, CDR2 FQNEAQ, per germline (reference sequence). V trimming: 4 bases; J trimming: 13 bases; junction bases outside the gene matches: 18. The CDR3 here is CASSWGDPGTDPSTF. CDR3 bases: TGTGCCAGCAGCTGGGGGGATCCCGGGACAGACCCCTCCACCTTC. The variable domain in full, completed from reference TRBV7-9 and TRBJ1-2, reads DTGVSQNPRHKITKRGQNVTFRCDPISEHNRLYWYRQTLGQGPEFLTYFQNEAQLEKSRLLSDRFSAERPKGSFSTLEIQRTEQGDSAMYLCASSWGDPGTDPSTFGSGTRLTVV.

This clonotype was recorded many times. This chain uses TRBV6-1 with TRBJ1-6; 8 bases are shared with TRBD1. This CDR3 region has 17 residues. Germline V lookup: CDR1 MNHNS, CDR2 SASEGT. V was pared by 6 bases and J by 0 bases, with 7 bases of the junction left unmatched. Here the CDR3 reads CASRELRGHSYNSPLHF. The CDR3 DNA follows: TGTGCCAGCAGGGAACTCAGGGGGCACTCCTATAATTCACCCCTCCACTTT.

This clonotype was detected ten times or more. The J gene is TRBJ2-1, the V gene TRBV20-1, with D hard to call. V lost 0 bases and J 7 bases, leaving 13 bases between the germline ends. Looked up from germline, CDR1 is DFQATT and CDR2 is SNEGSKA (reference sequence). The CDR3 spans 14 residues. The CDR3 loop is CSARDRRLINEQFF. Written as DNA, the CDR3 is TGCAGTGCTAGAGATCGTCGGTTGATTAATGAGCAGTTCTTC.

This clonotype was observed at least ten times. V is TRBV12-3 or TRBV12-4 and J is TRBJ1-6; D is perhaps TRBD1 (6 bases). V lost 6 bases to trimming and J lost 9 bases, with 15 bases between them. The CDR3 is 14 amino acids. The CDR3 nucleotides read TGTGCCAGCAGACCTTCAGGGGAGGGTTCACCCCTCCACTTT. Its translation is CASRPSGEGSPLHF.

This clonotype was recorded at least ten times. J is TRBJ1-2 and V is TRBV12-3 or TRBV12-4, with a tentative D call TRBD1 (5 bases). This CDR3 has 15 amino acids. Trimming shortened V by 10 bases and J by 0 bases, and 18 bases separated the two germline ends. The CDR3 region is CATDVPDNPNYGYTF. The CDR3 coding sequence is TGTGCCACCGATGTTCCGGACAACCCTAACTATGGCTACACCTTC.

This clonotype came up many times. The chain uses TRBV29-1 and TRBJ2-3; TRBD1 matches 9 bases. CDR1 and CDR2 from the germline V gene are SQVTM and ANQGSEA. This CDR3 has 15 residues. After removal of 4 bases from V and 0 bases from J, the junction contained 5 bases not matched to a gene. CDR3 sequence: CSVGDRGGSTDTQYF. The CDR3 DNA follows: TGCAGCGTTGGAGACAGGGGGGGAAGCACAGATACGCAGTATTTT.

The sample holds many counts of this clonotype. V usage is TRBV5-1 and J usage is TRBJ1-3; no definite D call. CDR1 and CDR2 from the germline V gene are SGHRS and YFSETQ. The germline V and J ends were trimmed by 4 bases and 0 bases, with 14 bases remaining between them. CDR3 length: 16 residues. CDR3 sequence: CASSQDISNSGNTIYF. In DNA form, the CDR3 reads TGCGCCAGCAGCCAGGATATCTCGAACTCTGGAAACACCATATATTTT.

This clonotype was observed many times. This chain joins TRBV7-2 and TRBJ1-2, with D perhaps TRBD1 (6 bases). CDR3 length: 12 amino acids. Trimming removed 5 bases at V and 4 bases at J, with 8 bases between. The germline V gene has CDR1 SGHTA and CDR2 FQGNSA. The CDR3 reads CASSVQGYGYTF. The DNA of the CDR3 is TGTGCCAGCAGCGTACAGGGCTATGGCTACACCTTC.

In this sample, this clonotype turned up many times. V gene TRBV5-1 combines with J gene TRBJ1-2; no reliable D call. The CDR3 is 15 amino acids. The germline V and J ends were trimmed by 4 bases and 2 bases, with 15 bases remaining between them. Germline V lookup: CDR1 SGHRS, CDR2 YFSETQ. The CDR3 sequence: CASSPTLDRNYGYTF. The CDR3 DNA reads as TGCGCCAGCAGCCCCACCCTAGACCGAAACTATGGCTACACCTTC.

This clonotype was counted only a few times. The CDR3 sequence: CASKTWDRGNTGELFF. DNA for the CDR3: TGTGCCAGCAAGACCTGGGACAGGGGCAACACCGGGGAGCTGTTTTTT. The V call is TRBV6-2 or TRBV6-3, the J call TRBJ2-2, with TRBD1 matching over 10 bases. The CDR3 runs to 16 residues. Germline assignment: CDR1 MNHEY and CDR2 SVGEGT. V dropped 7 bases and J dropped 2; count of bases not matched to a gene: 7.

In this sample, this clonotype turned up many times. The CDR3 sequence is CASSQKVLLGEQYF. The DNA of the CDR3 is TGCGCCAGCAGCCAAAAGGTATTGCTTGGGGAGCAGTACTTC. The V and J genes are TRBV5-1 and TRBJ2-7, with D unresolved. Germline CDR1 is SGHRS and CDR2 is YFSETQ. Trimming pared 4 bases from V and 7 bases from J, leaving 18 bases between. The CDR3 is made up of 14 amino acids.

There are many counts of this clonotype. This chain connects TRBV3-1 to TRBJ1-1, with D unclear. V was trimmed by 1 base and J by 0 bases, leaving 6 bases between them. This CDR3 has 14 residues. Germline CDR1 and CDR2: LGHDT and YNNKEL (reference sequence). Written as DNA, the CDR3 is TGTGCCAGCAGCCAAGGCAGGTTGAACACTGAAGCTTTCTTT. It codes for CASSQGRLNTEAFF.

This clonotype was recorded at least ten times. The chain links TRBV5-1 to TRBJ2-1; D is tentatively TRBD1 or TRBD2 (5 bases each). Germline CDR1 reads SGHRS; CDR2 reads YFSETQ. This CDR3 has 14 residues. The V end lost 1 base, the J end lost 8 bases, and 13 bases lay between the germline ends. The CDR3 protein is CASSLQQGEDEQFF. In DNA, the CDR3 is TGCGCCAGCAGCTTGCAGCAGGGAGAGGATGAGCAGTTCTTC.